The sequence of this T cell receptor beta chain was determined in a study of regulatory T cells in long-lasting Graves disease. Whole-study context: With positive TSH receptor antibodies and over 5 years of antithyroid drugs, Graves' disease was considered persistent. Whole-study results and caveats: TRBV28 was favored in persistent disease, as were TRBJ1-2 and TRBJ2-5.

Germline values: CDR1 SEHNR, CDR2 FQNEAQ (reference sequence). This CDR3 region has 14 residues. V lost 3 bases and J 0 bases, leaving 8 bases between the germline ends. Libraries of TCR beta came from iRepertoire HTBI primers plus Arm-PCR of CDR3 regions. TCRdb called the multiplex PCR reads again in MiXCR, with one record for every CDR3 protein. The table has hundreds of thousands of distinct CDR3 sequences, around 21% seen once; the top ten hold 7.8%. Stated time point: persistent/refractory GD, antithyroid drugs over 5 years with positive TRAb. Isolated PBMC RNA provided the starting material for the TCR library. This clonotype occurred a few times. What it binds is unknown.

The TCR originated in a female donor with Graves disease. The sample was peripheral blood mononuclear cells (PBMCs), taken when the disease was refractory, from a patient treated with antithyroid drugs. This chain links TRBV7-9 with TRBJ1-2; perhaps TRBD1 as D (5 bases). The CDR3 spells CASSFPGPNYGYTF. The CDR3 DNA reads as TGTGCCAGCAGCTTCCCGGGACCTAACTATGGCTACACCTTC.